These 23 T cell receptor beta chains were all obtained from the same sample, sequenced in a study of blood T cell repertoires in COVID-19. Assay: immunoSEQ multiplex PCR; the TCRdb copy retains only in-frame clones and omits some. The table includes about 60,000 clones, roughly 84% detected once. The sequencing input was peripheral blood. These receptors originate from a man in his 70s with acute or convalescent COVID-19.

This clone was found once. V is TRBV27 and J is TRBJ2-7, with D tentatively TRBD1 (6 bases). The CDR3 is 14 amino acids. Trimming removed 3 bases at V and 5 bases at J, with 14 bases between. Germline V gives CDR1 MNHEY, CDR2 SMNVEV (reference sequence). The CDR3 spells CASSFPGALNEQYF. CDR3 coding DNA: TGTGCCAGCAGTTTCCCAGGGGCGTTGAACGAGCAGTACTTC.

The chain couples TRBV7-9 to TRBJ2-7, with 7 bases fitting TRBD1. V shed 6 bases and J 7 bases; nucleotides not matched to a gene: 9. Per the germline V gene, CDR1 is SEHNR and CDR2 is FQNEAQ (reference sequence). This CDR3 has 13 residues. The CDR3 sequence: CASRKTGMVEQYF. CDR3 DNA: TGTGCCAGCAGAAAGACAGGGATGGTGGAGCAGTACTTC.

The V gene is TRBV6-5, the J gene TRBJ1-1; no reliable D call. The CDR3 totals 14 residues. V was clipped by 6 bases and J by 2 bases, with 13 bases between them. Germline V gives CDR1 MNHEY, CDR2 SVGAGI. The DNA of the CDR3 is TGTGCCAGCAGAAGTACTAAAGCCAACACTGAAGCTTTCTTT. As protein: CASRSTKANTEAFF.

The V gene is TRBV5-1, the J gene TRBJ1-2; D possibly corresponds to TRBD1 (6 bases). CDR3 size: 14 residues. The V end lost 0 bases, the J end lost 8 bases, and 14 bases lay between the germline ends. CDR1 is SGHRS and CDR2 is YFSETQ in the germline V gene. The CDR3 sequence is CASSLGLGGQGYTF. In DNA, the CDR3 is TGCGCCAGCAGCTTGGGGCTCGGGGGGCAGGGCTACACCTTC.

This clone was observed a few times. The chain employs TRBV5-8 and TRBJ1-5, with a weak D call TRBD1 (5 bases). Germline CDR1 is SGHTS and CDR2 is YDEGEE. The CDR3 spans 15 residues. Trimming shortened V by 0 bases and J by 0 bases, and 7 bases separated the two germline ends. Here the CDR3 DNA reads TGTGCCAGCAGCTTGGGGACACATAGCAATCAGCCCCAGCATTTT. This encodes CASSLGTHSNQPQHF.

This clone was seen once. The chain is built from TRBV6-5 and TRBJ2-5; the D gene is possibly TRBD1 (7 bases). Germline lookup yields CDR1 MNHEY and CDR2 SVGAGI. The V and J ends lost 6 bases and 1 base respectively, with 15 bases between them. The CDR3 has 15 amino acids. CDR3 loop: CASRWGQGGQETQYF. The CDR3 nucleotides are TGTGCCAGCAGGTGGGGGCAGGGGGGCCAAGAGACCCAGTACTTC.

This chain links TRBV5-4 with TRBJ2-7; no firm D call. This CDR3 contains 16 residues. CDR1 and CDR2 from the germline V gene are SGHNT and YYREEE (reference sequence). V dropped 5 bases and J dropped 0 bases, with 18 bases sitting between them. The CDR3 here is CASSPSQVTVSYEQYF. CDR3 sequence (DNA): TGTGCCAGCAGTCCATCCCAGGTAACCGTCTCCTACGAGCAGTACTTC. The full variable domain, in which reference TRBV5-4 and TRBJ2-7 provide the parts outside the CDR3, is ETGVTQSPTHLIKTRGQQVTLRCSSQSGHNTVSWYQQALGQGPQFIFQYYREEENGRGNFPPRFSGLQFPNYSSELNVNALELDDSALYLCASSPSQVTVSYEQYFGPGTRLTVT.

The chain is built from TRBV28 and TRBJ1-2, with D perhaps TRBD1 (5 bases). This CDR3 has 15 amino acids. The ends were cut back, 2 bases at V and 5 bases at J, with 15 bases in the middle. Germline lookup yields CDR1 MDHEN and CDR2 SYDVKM. CDR3 residues: CASSLLLGTQYGYTF. CDR3 DNA: TGTGCCAGCAGTTTACTATTGGGGACTCAATATGGCTACACCTTC.

This clone was seen a few times. V gene TRBV6-5 combines with J gene TRBJ2-7; 9 nucleotides agree with TRBD1. V lost 7 bases and J lost 4; bases outside the gene matches: 8. The CDR3 length is 14 residues. CDR1 is MNHEY and CDR2 is SVGAGI in the germline V gene. CDR3 sequence reads: CASTRGGQGYEQYF. The CDR3 DNA sequence: TGTGCCAGCACTAGAGGGGGACAGGGTTACGAGCAGTACTTC.

This chain uses TRBV29-1 with TRBJ1-2; D remains unclear. The germline V gene encodes CDR1 SQVTM and CDR2 ANQGSEA. CDR3 length: 14 amino acids. V was shortened by 4 bases and J by 0 bases, with 12 bases between the two germline ends. CDR3 protein: CSVVEALANYGYTF. The CDR3, as DNA: TGCAGCGTTGTGGAAGCGCTAGCTAACTATGGCTACACCTTC.

CDR3 protein: CASSLGWVGAGNQPQHF. Here the CDR3 DNA reads TGTGCCAGCAGCTTAGGTTGGGTAGGGGCGGGCAATCAGCCCCAGCATTTT. The chain combines TRBV7-2 with TRBJ1-5, with TRBD1 as a possible D gene (5 bases). CDR1 and CDR2 (germline): SGHTA, FQGNSA. This CDR3 is 17 amino acids long. V shed 1 base and J shed 2 bases, with 15 bases lying between them.

V and J are TRBV12-3 or TRBV12-4 and TRBJ1-2, with D possibly matching TRBD1 (6 bases). Trimming took 6 bases from V and 2 from J, leaving 10 bases between them. The CDR3 runs to 13 residues. CDR3 in amino acids: CASSLTGNYGYTF. CDR3 in DNA: TGTGCCAGCAGCCTAACAGGGAACTATGGCTACACCTTC.

The chain couples TRBV6-6 to TRBJ2-1, with TRBD2 as a possible D gene (6 bases). CDR3 size: 15 residues. Germline-derived CDR1 and CDR2 are MNHNY and SVGAGI (reference sequence). V shed 2 bases and J shed 2 bases, with 10 bases lying between them. The DNA of the CDR3 is TGTGCCAGCAGTTACGGGGGAGGAACCTACAATGAGCAGTTCTTC. It yields the protein CASSYGGGTYNEQFF.

This rearrangement joins TRBV18 to TRBJ2-7; D is unresolved. CDR1 is KGHSH, CDR2 LQKENI, per germline. V lost 0 bases to trimming and J lost 1 base, with 7 bases between them. The CDR3 consists of 14 residues. CDR3 DNA: TGTGCCAGCTCACCACCGTCACAGTCCTACGAGCAGTACTTC. This gives the protein CASSPPSQSYEQYF.

V usage is TRBV18 and J usage is TRBJ1-3, with 9 bases lining up with TRBD1. Unmatched junction bases numbered 5, after V lost 4 bases and J lost 1 base. This CDR3 comprises 16 residues. The germline gives CDR1 KGHSH, CDR2 LQKENI. The CDR3 nucleotides read TGTGCCAGCTCACTGGGACAGGGAGCATCTGGAAACACCATATATTTT. Residues: CASSLGQGASGNTIYF.

The chain links TRBV19 to TRBJ1-2, with 7 bases aligning to TRBD1. The CDR3 length is 17 residues. Per germline, CDR1 LNHDA and CDR2 SQIVND (reference sequence). The V segment lost 3 bases and the J segment 4 bases; nucleotides outside the gene matches: 14. The CDR3 nucleotides are TGTGCCAGTAGTATCAGTCGACAGGGCCCTTCATCCTATGGCTACACCTTC. Encoded protein: CASSISRQGPSSYGYTF.

The chain has TRBV2 and TRBJ2-3, with 7 positions matching TRBD2. The CDR3 consists of 18 residues. V trimming: 3 bases; J trimming: 2 bases; junction bases outside the gene matches: 14. Germline V gives CDR1 SNHLY, CDR2 FYNNEI. The CDR3, as DNA: TGTGCCAGCAGTGAGAAGGCGGGGGAGCGTCTAATCACAGATACGCAGTATTTT. It encodes CASSEKAGERLITDTQYF.

The chain carries TRBV7-2 and TRBJ2-5, with D possibly being TRBD2 (7 bases). The CDR3 has 15 residues. Trimming cost V 5 bases and J 2 bases, with 15 bases left between them. Germline V gives CDR1 SGHTA, CDR2 FQGNSA. The CDR3 here is CASSVDRGGQETQYF. CDR3 DNA sequence: TGTGCCAGCAGCGTGGATAGGGGGGGACAAGAGACCCAGTACTTC.

The DNA for the CDR3 is TGTGCCAGCAGTTCCCCGGGGACAGGAGCACCCTATGGCTACACCTTC. This codes for CASSSPGTGAPYGYTF. The rearrangement uses TRBV6-5 and TRBJ1-2; TRBD1 agrees at 8 bases. Per germline, CDR1 MNHEY and CDR2 SVGAGI. This CDR3 is built from 16 residues. V shed 4 bases and J 4 bases; nucleotides not matched to a gene: 11.

This clone was counted only a few times. The chain uses TRBV4-2 and TRBJ1-2, with TRBD1 matching 7 bases. J gave up 2 bases and V 10 bases, and 13 bases lay outside the gene matches. This CDR3 contains 15 residues. Germline CDR1 LGHNA, CDR2 YNFKEQ. CDR3 amino acids: CATSYQGDPNYGYTF. CDR3 bases: TGTGCCACCTCATATCAGGGGGATCCCAACTATGGCTACACCTTC.

V is TRBV19 and J is TRBJ2-4; perhaps TRBD2 as D (5 bases). V lost 1 base and J lost 6, with 16 bases in between. This CDR3 is 16 amino acids long. CDR1 and CDR2 from the germline V gene are LNHDA and SQIVND (reference sequence). In DNA form, the CDR3 reads TGTGCCAGTAGTATAGTTGGGAGCGGAGGAAGAAACATTCAGTACTTC. It is translated as CASSIVGSGGRNIQYF.

This chain links TRBV19 with TRBJ1-2, with TRBD1 matching 8 bases. The CDR3 runs 14 residues. V lost 6 bases and J lost 3; bases outside the gene matches: 6. Germline CDR1 LNHDA, CDR2 SQIVND (reference sequence). The CDR3 region has the DNA TGTGCCAGTAGCCGGACAGGGTGGGACTATGGCTACACCTTC. Translating gives CASSRTGWDYGYTF.

The chain uses TRBV5-4 and TRBJ1-1, with D perhaps TRBD1 (5 bases). Germline V gives CDR1 SGHNT, CDR2 YYREEE (reference sequence). CDR3 size: 15 residues. V was trimmed by 4 bases and J by 0 bases, leaving 13 bases between them. CDR3 amino acids: CASSERQPMNTEAFF. The CDR3 bases are TGTGCCAGCAGCGAGCGACAGCCCATGAACACTGAAGCTTTCTTT.